One and the same sample provided the 2 T cell receptor beta chains below, sequenced in a study of persistence of HIV-infected CD4 T cells. Antigen specificity for these receptors is unknown. The stimulus was an HIV-1 Gag 15-mer peptide pool, 0.85 to 1 ug/peptide/mL. CD4+ T cells upregulating both CD40 ligand and CD69 were sorted as responding cells. This was the immunoSEQ version 4 assay in survey mode. Assay used: immunoSEQ multiplex PCR; TCRdb lists only in-frame clones, some missing. The sample records about 25,000 clones, around 67% being singletons. Sequenced material: CD4+ T cells sorted from PBMCs after roughly 18-hour stimulation, taken from a patient who received antiretroviral therapy. Every receptor here comes from an adult man with HIV who was CMV-seropositive.

The chain joins TRBV29-1 to TRBJ2-3; possible D gene TRBD2, 5 bases. CDR1 is SQVTM and CDR2 is ANQGSEA in the germline V gene. This CDR3 has 14 amino acids. V gave up 4 bases and J gave up 0 bases, with 11 bases separating them. The CDR3 coding sequence is TGCAGCGTTGTGGTACGGGGTAGCACAGATACGCAGTATTTT. Protein product: CSVVVRGSTDTQYF.

Only a few counts were recorded for this clone. This rearrangement joins TRBV5-4 to TRBJ1-3; possibly TRBD1 for D (6 bases). The CDR3 runs to 17 residues. Germline V lookup: CDR1 SGHNT, CDR2 YYREEE (reference sequence). V was cut by 0 bases and J by 0 bases, with 13 bases left in between. The CDR3 loop reads CASSLEMGAHSGNTIYF. Here the CDR3 DNA reads TGTGCCAGCAGCTTGGAGATGGGGGCCCACTCTGGAAACACCATATATTTT.